This TCR beta chain was found in a study of blood T cell repertoires in COVID-19. Study context: Samples of COVID-19 (acute and convalescent) were obtained from the United States, Italy and Spain. T cells, B-cell-depleted T cells, or PBMCs supplied cDNA or gDNA.

Germline values: CDR1 MNHEY, CDR2 SMNVEV (reference sequence). Between the trimmed V and J ends, which lost 0 bases and 5 bases, there was a span of 10 bases. This CDR3 has 14 amino acids. Study processing details: Researchers report that nucleated cell counts were estimated from reference gene primer amplification. TCRdb's copy holds only in-frame clones and misses some; the assay was immunoSEQ multiplex PCR. Clonal size and the V and J genes are those of that table, whereas D and trimming came from the DNA. The sample consists of 150,000 to 200,000 clones, 70% to 90% of them appearing once. The sample was peripheral blood. The receptor was derived from a man aged 40-49 years with active or convalescent COVID-19. The chain joins TRBV27 to TRBJ2-5; D is possibly TRBD1 (6 bases). The chain's CDR3 is CASSLSRGRETQYF. CDR3 sequence (DNA): TGTGCCAGCAGTTTATCCAGGGGACGCGAGACCCAGTACTTC.